These T cell receptor beta chains were read from a single sample in a study of cytomegalovirus exposure and HLA in healthy donors. Repertoires were generated with immunoSEQ multiplex PCR, while TCRdb's copy carries only in-frame clones and drops some. Altogether under 75,000 clones are present, approximately 86% being singletons, with the ten largest covering around 3%. The sequenced sample was PBMCs. The receptors here all came from a man aged 25-45 years in good health and CMV-seronegative. CDR3s include the opening cysteine and the closing phenylalanine or tryptophan. D genes are given only for firm matches. Size is stated for part of the rows, as once, few or many counts, or as a class when the clone is expanded.

D gene	V gene	J gene	clone size	CDR3 DNA	CDR3 protein
TRBD1	TRBV29-1	TRBJ1-2	.	TGCAGCGTTGACAGGGGACAGGGCGACCGTGCCTACACCTTC	CSVDRGQGDRAYTF
.	TRBV9	TRBJ1-2	.	TGTGCCAGCAGCGTACAGGGGAACTATGGCTACACCTTC	CASSVQGNYGYTF
.	TRBV15	TRBJ1-2	.	TGTGCCACCAGCAGATATACAGATCCCGCCACCTTC	CATSRYTDPATF
.	TRBV4-3	TRBJ1-1	once	TGCGCCAGCAGCCAAGATCTCAGTCGCTTGAACACTGAAGCTTTCTTT	CASSQDLSRLNTEAFF
.	TRBV5-4	TRBJ2-5	.	TGTGCCAGCAGCTCCGGAAAAAGGGGGTACCAAGAGACCCAGTACTTC	CASSSGKRGYQETQYF
.	TRBV4-1	TRBJ1-4	few	TGCGCCAGCAGCCAAGGTTGGAGCACTAATGAAAAACTGTTTTTT	CASSQGWSTNEKLFF
.	TRBV11-2	TRBJ1-1	.	TGTGCCAGCAGCTTCTATCCTCCCGGAGTAGTGAACACTGAAGCTTTCTTT	CASSFYPPGVVNTEAFF
TRBD1	TRBV4-1	TRBJ2-1	.	TGCGCCAGCAGCCAAGTCTCAGGGGGCATAGGCGGAGGCCGGTTCTTC	CASSQVSGGIGGGRFF
TRBD1	TRBV2	TRBJ1-1	.	TGTGCCAGCATGGTGAGAGGACAGGGTAACGCTGAAGCTTTCTTT	CASMVRGQGNAEAFF
TRBD2	TRBV7-7	TRBJ2-1	.	TGTGCTAGCAGCCCCCGGGGCCGGGGGGGCTCTTCCTACAATGAGCAGTTCTTC	CASSPRGRGGSSYNEQFF
TRBD1	TRBV28	TRBJ1-4	.	TGTGCCAGCAGTAAGACAGGGCCGACTTCTGAAAAACTGTTTTTT	CASSKTGPTSEKLFF
TRBD2	TRBV7-9	TRBJ2-1	.	TGTGCCAGCAGCGGAGTAGCGGGAGGCGACAATGAGCAGTTCTTC	CASSGVAGGDNEQFF
TRBD2	TRBV5-1	TRBJ2-2	.	TGCGCCAGCAGCTTGGGTGTGACGGGAGGGCAGACCGGGGAGCTGTTTTTT	CASSLGVTGGQTGELFF
.	TRBV7-2	TRBJ1-2	once	TGTGCCAGCAGCTTATCGGTGGCAGGGGACTATGGCTACACCTTC	CASSLSVAGDYGYTF
TRBD1	TRBV6-6	TRBJ1-4	.	TGTGCCAGCAGTTACTTCATCAGGGGGCATAGGGAAAAACTGTTTTTT	CASSYFIRGHREKLFF
TRBD2	TRBV7-9	TRBJ2-1	.	TGTGCCAGCAGCTTAGGTGGTAGCGGGAGTAGAAATGAGCAGTTCTTC	CASSLGGSGSRNEQFF
.	TRBV7-6	TRBJ2-1	.	TGTGCCAGCAGCACCTCTAGAGGAAACAATGAGCAGTTCTTC	CASSTSRGNNEQFF
.	TRBV7-6	TRBJ1-3	.	TGTGCCAGCAGCCCTCATCGCGGGGGGCAGGCTGGAAACACCATATATTTT	CASSPHRGGQAGNTIYF
.	TRBV7-9	TRBJ1-4	.	TGTGCCAGCAGCATCCGGACAGCTAATGAAAAACTGTTTTTT	CASSIRTANEKLFF
TRBD1	TRBV7-2	TRBJ2-3	.	TGTGCCAGCAGCCGCCGGGACAGGGGGCGTGATACGCAGTATTTT	CASSRRDRGRDTQYF
.	TRBV29-1	TRBJ2-1	.	TGCAGCGTTGACGGGGGCAATGAGCAGTTCTTC	CSVDGGNEQFF
TRBD2	TRBV6-4	TRBJ2-2	medium-sized	TGTGCCAGCAGACTAGCGGGAGATGCCGGGGAGCTGTTTTTT	CASRLAGDAGELFF
.	TRBV5-8	TRBJ1-6	.	TGTGCCAGCAGCGCTCCAGGGGCAAGACCCCTCCACTTT	CASSAPGARPLHF
.	TRBV28	TRBJ1-2	few	TGTGCCAGCAGGTTAGGAGGTAACTATGGCTACACCTTC	CASRLGGNYGYTF
.	TRBV30	TRBJ1-2	.	TGTGCCTGGAGTAATAGGAGGGACTATGGCTACACCTTC	CAWSNRRDYGYTF
.	TRBV11-1	TRBJ2-3	.	TGTGCCAGCAGCTTAAGTCAGGGGCCCCTCACAGATACGCAGTATTTT	CASSLSQGPLTDTQYF
TRBD2	TRBV11-2	TRBJ2-7	.	TGTGCCAGCAGCTCAATAACCGGGACTAGACCCTACGAGCAGTACTTC	CASSSITGTRPYEQYF
TRBD1	TRBV19	TRBJ1-2	.	TGTGCCAGTAGTATAGCGATAAGGACAGGAAGGGGCTATGGCTACACCTTC	CASSIAIRTGRGYGYTF
.	TRBV27	TRBJ1-2	.	TGTGCCAGCAGTTTAGGCGGGGCGCGTGGCTACACCTTC	CASSLGGARGYTF
TRBD1	TRBV10-3	TRBJ1-2	.	TGTGCCATCAGGAAAACACAGGGCCAGGGGGAAAACTATGGCTACACCTTC	CAIRKTQGQGENYGYTF
TRBD2	TRBV7-6	TRBJ2-3	.	TGTGCCAGCAGCCGTCGACTAGCGGGAGGGGGCACAGATACGCAGTATTTT	CASSRRLAGGGTDTQYF
.	TRBV29-1	TRBJ1-1	.	TGCAGCGCCTTACGACAGCCGAACACTGAAGCTTTCTTT	CSALRQPNTEAFF
TRBD1	TRBV20-1	TRBJ1-2	.	TGCAGTGCCCGGACAGGGTATGGCTACACCTTC	CSARTGYGYTF
.	TRBV19	TRBJ2-3	.	TGTGCCAGTAGTATAGTGGGCGGGAACACAGATACGCAGTATTTT	CASSIVGGNTDTQYF
.	TRBV5-1	TRBJ1-1	.	TGCGCCAGCAGCTTGGATGCGGGATCCACTGAAGCTTTCTTT	CASSLDAGSTEAFF
.	TRBV5-4	TRBJ2-3	.	TGTGCCAGCAGCTTGGGTTTCGGTGACACAGATACGCAGTATTTT	CASSLGFGDTDTQYF
.	TRBV28	TRBJ2-5	.	TGTGCCAGCAGCTCCGGACAGTCTCAAGAGACCCAGTACTTC	CASSSGQSQETQYF
.	TRBV4-3	TRBJ2-6	.	TGCGCCAGCAGCCGAGGGGGTGTCCTAAGCAGCACTGGGGCCAACGTCCTGACTTTC	CASSRGGVLSSTGANVLTF
.	TRBV6-6	TRBJ2-7	.	TGTGCCAGCAGTTCCCCATCCTACGAGCAGTACTTC	CASSSPSYEQYF
.	TRBV5-1	TRBJ2-3	.	TGCGCCAGCAGCTCTCAGGGAAGGGTTGGGGATACGCAGTATTTT	CASSSQGRVGDTQYF
.	TRBV7-6	TRBJ1-3	.	TGTGCCAGCAGCCCAACCACAGGGCTTCGTGGAAACACCATATATTTT	CASSPTTGLRGNTIYF
TRBD2	TRBV7-8	TRBJ2-5	.	TGTGCCAGCAGCTTAGGACTAGCCAAAATGACCCCGCAAAGTTCTCAGTACTTC	CASSLGLAKMTPQSSQYF
TRBD1	TRBV6-5	TRBJ1-2	.	TGTGCCAGCAGTCGGGACAGTTATGGCTACACCTTC	CASSRDSYGYTF
TRBD2	TRBV9	TRBJ2-1	.	TGTGCCAGCAGCGTAGCTATCCGAGCGGGAGGGAGAGACTCCTACAATGAGCAGTTCTTC	CASSVAIRAGGRDSYNEQFF
.	TRBV19	TRBJ1-1	.	TGTGCCAGTAGTGTATACCCCAGGGAAGGGAACACTGAAGCTTTCTTT	CASSVYPREGNTEAFF
.	TRBV7-8	TRBJ1-2	.	TGTGCCAGCAGCCACCCCGTGAGGGGAGGTGACTATGGCTACACCTTC	CASSHPVRGGDYGYTF
.	TRBV28	TRBJ2-7	.	TGTGCCAGCAGTTCGATGACAGTCTACGAGCAGTACTTC	CASSSMTVYEQYF
.	TRBV28	TRBJ1-1	.	TGTGCCAGCAGTTTCTCGAGGGTAGCTGAAGCTTTCTTT	CASSFSRVAEAFF
TRBD1	TRBV12-5	TRBJ2-1	.	TGTGCTAGTGGTTTGGCCACAGGGGGCCGGGTCTACAATGAGCAGTTCTTC	CASGLATGGRVYNEQFF
TRBD2	TRBV7-2	TRBJ2-7	.	TGTGCCAGCAGCTACCAATCAGCAGGCGGGAGTTACGAGCAGTACTTC	CASSYQSAGGSYEQYF
TRBD1	TRBV29-1	TRBJ1-2	.	TGCAGCGTTGACAGGGACAGGGTTGTCTACACCTTC	CSVDRDRVVYTF
.	TRBV7-7	TRBJ2-5	.	TGTGCCAGCAGCTCTTTACTACTAGCAGGAGAGGAGACCCAGTACTTC	CASSSLLLAGEETQYF
TRBD2	TRBV7-2	TRBJ2-7	few	TGTGCCAGCAGCTTAGTAGCGGGGGGAAGCTCCTACGAGCAGTACTTC	CASSLVAGGSSYEQYF
TRBD1	TRBV27	TRBJ1-1	.	TGTGCCAGCAGTCGAAAGGGGGCAACTGAAGCTTTCTTT	CASSRKGATEAFF